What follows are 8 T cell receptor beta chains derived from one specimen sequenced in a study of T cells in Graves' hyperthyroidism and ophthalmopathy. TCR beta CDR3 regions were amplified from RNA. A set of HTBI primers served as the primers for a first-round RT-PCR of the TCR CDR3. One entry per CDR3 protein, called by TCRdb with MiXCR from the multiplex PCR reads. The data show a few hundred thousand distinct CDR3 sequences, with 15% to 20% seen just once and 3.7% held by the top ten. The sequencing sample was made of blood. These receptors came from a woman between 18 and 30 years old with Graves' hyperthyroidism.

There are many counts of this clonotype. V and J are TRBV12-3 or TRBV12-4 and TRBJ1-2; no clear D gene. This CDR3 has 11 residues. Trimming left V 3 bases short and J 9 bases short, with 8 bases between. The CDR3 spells CASSFGPSYTF. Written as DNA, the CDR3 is TGTGCCAGCAGTTTCGGGCCTAGCTACACCTTC.

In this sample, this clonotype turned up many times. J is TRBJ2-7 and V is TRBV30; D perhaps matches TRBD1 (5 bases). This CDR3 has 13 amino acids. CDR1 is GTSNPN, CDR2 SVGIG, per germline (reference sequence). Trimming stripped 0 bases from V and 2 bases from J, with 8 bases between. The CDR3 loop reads CAWSVQGPYEQYF. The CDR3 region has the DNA TGTGCCTGGAGTGTTCAGGGTCCCTACGAGCAGTACTTC.

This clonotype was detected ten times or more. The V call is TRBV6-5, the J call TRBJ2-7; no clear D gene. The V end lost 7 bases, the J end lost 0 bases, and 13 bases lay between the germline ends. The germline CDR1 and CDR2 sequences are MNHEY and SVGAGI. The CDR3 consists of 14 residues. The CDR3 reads CASTSIASSYEQYF. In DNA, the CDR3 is TGTGCCAGCACGTCCATCGCCAGCTCCTACGAGCAGTACTTC.

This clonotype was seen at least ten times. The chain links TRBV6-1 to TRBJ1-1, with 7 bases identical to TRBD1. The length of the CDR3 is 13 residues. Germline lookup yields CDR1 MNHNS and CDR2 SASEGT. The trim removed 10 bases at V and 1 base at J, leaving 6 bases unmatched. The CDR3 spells CATRTGQNTEAFF. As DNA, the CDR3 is TGTGCCACCAGGACAGGCCAGAACACTGAAGCTTTCTTT.

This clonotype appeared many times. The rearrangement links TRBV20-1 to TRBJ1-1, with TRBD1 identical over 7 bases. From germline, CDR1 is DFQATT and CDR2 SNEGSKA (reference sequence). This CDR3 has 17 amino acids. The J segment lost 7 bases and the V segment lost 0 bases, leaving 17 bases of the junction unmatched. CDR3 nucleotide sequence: TGCAGTGCTAGAGATATTAGGGGGCACCGAGGATTATTTGAAGCTTTCTTT. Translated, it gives CSARDIRGHRGLFEAFF.

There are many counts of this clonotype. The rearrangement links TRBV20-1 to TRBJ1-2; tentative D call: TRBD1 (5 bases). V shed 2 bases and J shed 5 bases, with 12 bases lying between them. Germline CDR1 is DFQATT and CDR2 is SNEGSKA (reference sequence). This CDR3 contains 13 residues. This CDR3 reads CSARRQGSYGYTF. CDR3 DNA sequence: TGCAGTGCTAGAAGGCAGGGTAGTTATGGCTACACCTTC.

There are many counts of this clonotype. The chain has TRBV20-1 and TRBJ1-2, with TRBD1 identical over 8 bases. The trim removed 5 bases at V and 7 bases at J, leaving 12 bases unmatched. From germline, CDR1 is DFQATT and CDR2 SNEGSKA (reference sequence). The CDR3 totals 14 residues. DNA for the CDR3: TGCAGTGCTCCGGGACAGGTGTTCTCGACTGGCTACACCTTC. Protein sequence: CSAPGQVFSTGYTF.

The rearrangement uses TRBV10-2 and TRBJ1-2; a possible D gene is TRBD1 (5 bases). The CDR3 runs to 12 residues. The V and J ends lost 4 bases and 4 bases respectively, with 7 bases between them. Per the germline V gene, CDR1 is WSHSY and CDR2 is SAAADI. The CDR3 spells CASSGGRYGYTF. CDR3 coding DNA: TGCGCCAGCAGTGGGGGACGCTATGGCTACACCTTC.